One sample yielded the 32 T cell receptor beta chains listed below, sequenced in a study of T cell responses to AZD1222 COVID-19 vaccine. TCRdb keeps only in-frame clones here, not all; method: immunoSEQ multiplex PCR. Here the sample spans just over 150,000 clones, 80% to 90% being singletons. The sequences come from peripheral blood, collected 28 days after the second AZD1222 dose. These receptors were collected from an adult who received the AZD1222 COVID-19 vaccine.

V is TRBV19 and J is TRBJ2-7, with D maybe TRBD2 (6 bases). Trimming cost V 0 bases and J 7 bases, with 10 bases left between them. There are 13 residues in the CDR3. Per germline, CDR1 LNHDA and CDR2 SQIVND (reference sequence). The CDR3 DNA is TGTGCCAGTAGTATAGATTTGAGCGGGGAGCAGTACTTC. Protein product: CASSIDLSGEQYF.

V and J are TRBV11-2 and TRBJ1-1; 7 nucleotides agree with TRBD1. Germline CDR1 reads SGHAT; CDR2 reads FQNNGV. This CDR3 comprises 15 residues. V dropped 1 base and J dropped 3; count of bases not matched to a gene: 5. The CDR3 spells CASSLATGAHTEAFF. The CDR3 DNA sequence: TGTGCCAGCAGCTTAGCCACAGGGGCTCACACTGAAGCTTTCTTT.

The V and J genes are TRBV5-1 and TRBJ2-5; 11 bases fit TRBD2. Germline-derived CDR1 and CDR2 are SGHRS and YFSETQ. There are 15 residues in the CDR3. V trimming: 2 bases; J trimming: 5 bases; junction bases outside the gene matches: 5. The CDR3 sequence is CASSFTSGSVETQYF. The CDR3 DNA follows: TGCGCCAGCAGCTTCACTAGCGGGAGTGTGGAGACCCAGTACTTC.

This clone was observed a few times. The gene calls are TRBV14 and TRBJ1-4; the D gene is possibly TRBD1 (5 bases). The V gene's germline CDR1 is SGHDN and CDR2 FVKESK. With 1 base removed from V and 1 base from J, the gap between germline ends came to 7 bases. The CDR3 totals 15 residues. The CDR3 region is CASSQGQLTNEKLFF. The CDR3 DNA follows: TGTGCCAGCAGCCAAGGACAGTTAACTAATGAAAAACTGTTTTTT. Full variable domain (rest looked up from reference TRBV14 and TRBJ1-4): EAGVTQFPSHSVIEKGQTVTLRCDPISGHDNLYWYRRVMGKEIKFLLHFVKESKQDESGMPNNRFLAERTGGTYSTLKVQPAELEDSGVYFCASSQGQLTNEKLFFGSGTQLSVL.

This sequence joins TRBV7-2 and TRBJ2-2; 11 bases are a match to TRBD2. The trim removed 3 bases at V and 2 bases at J, leaving 8 bases unmatched. Looked up from germline, CDR1 is SGHTA and CDR2 is FQGNSA. The CDR3 loop spans 18 amino acids. The CDR3 DNA is TGTGCCAGCAGCTTCCCTACTAGCGGGAGCTCTAACACCGGGGAGCTGTTTTTT. Its protein is CASSFPTSGSSNTGELFF.

The rearrangement uses TRBV6-2 or TRBV6-3 and TRBJ2-2, with 7 bases aligning to TRBD1. The germline CDR1 and CDR2 sequences are MNHEY and SVGEGT. Losses at the gene ends were 2 bases for V and 6 bases for J; bases not matched to a gene: 12. The CDR3 is 17 amino acids. CDR3 nucleotide sequence: TGTGCCAGCAGTTACCCACGGGCAGGGGGAACCTCCGGGGAGCTGTTTTTT. It translates to CASSYPRAGGTSGELFF.

V usage is TRBV3-1 (or the pseudogene TRBV3-2) and J usage is TRBJ1-5, with no clear D. The CDR3 has 15 residues. Between the trimmed V and J ends, which lost 1 base and 3 bases, there was a span of 10 bases. The germline V gene has CDR1 LGHDT and CDR2 YNNKEL (reference sequence). This chain's CDR3 is CASSQGRTPNQPQHF. The CDR3 DNA is TGTGCCAGCAGCCAAGGGCGGACCCCCAATCAGCCCCAGCATTTT.

V is TRBV30 and J is TRBJ1-5; 10 bases fit TRBD1. Looked up from germline, CDR1 is GTSNPN and CDR2 is SVGIG (reference sequence). After removal of 7 bases from V and 7 bases from J, the junction contained 10 bases not matched to a gene. The CDR3 extends over 14 amino acids. The CDR3 loop is CAYTRTGGGQPQHF. Here the CDR3 DNA reads TGTGCCTACACGAGGACAGGGGGTGGGCAGCCCCAGCATTTT.

This clone was picked up a small number of times. The chain recombines TRBV15 with TRBJ2-1; TRBD2 agrees at 9 bases. Per germline, CDR1 LNHNV and CDR2 YYDKDF (reference sequence). Germline trimming cut 2 bases from V and 0 bases from J; bases unmatched to any gene: 2. The CDR3 spans 16 residues. The CDR3 DNA follows: TGTGCCACCAGCAGACTAGCGGGGAGCTCCTACAATGAGCAGTTCTTC. Residues: CATSRLAGSSYNEQFF.

The chain combines TRBV14 with TRBJ1-2; D remains unclear. This CDR3 is 15 amino acids long. Looked up from germline, CDR1 is SGHDN and CDR2 is FVKESK. V was cut by 4 bases and J by 6 bases, with 18 bases left in between. Written as DNA, the CDR3 is TGTGCCAGCAGCCTAAGCGGCGGCCCCCTGGATGGCTACACCTTC. This gives the protein CASSLSGGPLDGYTF.

This chain joins TRBV6-4 and TRBJ2-1; D ambiguous. V dropped 2 bases and J dropped 7 bases, with 9 bases sitting between them. The CDR3 is 13 residues long. Germline V gene lookup returns CDR1 MRHNA and CDR2 SNTAGT. CDR3 loop: CASSDGVSNEQFF. The CDR3 DNA reads as TGTGCCAGCAGTGACGGGGTATCTAATGAGCAGTTCTTC.

The rearrangement uses TRBV24-1 and TRBJ1-6, with D possibly matching TRBD1 (6 bases). Germline V gene sequence: CDR1 KGHDR, CDR2 SFDVKD. This CDR3 region has 14 residues. Trimming removed 6 bases at V and 7 bases at J, with 12 bases between. CDR3 nucleotides: TGTGCCACCAGTACAGGGCTTCCAAATTCACCCCTCCACTTT. Translation: CATSTGLPNSPLHF.

This clone appeared a single time. The gene calls are TRBV7-2 and TRBJ2-1; 8 bases map to TRBD1. Germline V gene sequence: CDR1 SGHTA, CDR2 FQGNSA. The CDR3 is 15 residues long. The V gene end was trimmed by 4 bases and the J gene end by 4 bases; junction bases not matched to a gene: 6. The CDR3 protein is CASSSNRGSYNEQFF. DNA of the CDR3: TGTGCCAGCAGCTCGAACAGGGGGAGTTACAATGAGCAGTTCTTC. Filled out from reference TRBV7-2 and TRBJ2-1, the complete variable domain reads GAGVSQSPSNKVTEKGKDVELRCDPISGHTALYWYRQSLGQGLEFLIYFQGNSAPDKSGLPSDRFSAERTGGSVSTLTIQRTQQEDSAVYLCASSSNRGSYNEQFFGPGTRLTVL.

The sample holds a few counts of this clone. The chain links TRBV6-6 to TRBJ1-2; TRBD1 is a possible D gene (5 bases). Germline CDR1 and CDR2: MNHNY and SVGAGI (reference sequence). With 0 bases removed from V and 6 bases from J, the gap between germline ends came to 11 bases. The CDR3 totals 14 residues. This CDR3 is CASSYSGEENGYTF. The CDR3 DNA sequence: TGTGCCAGCAGTTACTCGGGGGAGGAGAATGGCTACACCTTC.

The chain carries TRBV28 and TRBJ1-1, with 7 bases aligning to TRBD1. Germline CDR1 is MDHEN and CDR2 is SYDVKM. This CDR3 is built from 18 residues. V was pared by 7 bases and J by 0 bases, with 17 bases of the junction left unmatched. The CDR3 sequence is CASKGTTGVRQMNTEAFF. CDR3 bases: TGTGCCAGCAAGGGGACTACAGGGGTGCGGCAAATGAACACTGAAGCTTTCTTT.

As regards this clone: Other DNA sequences in the same sample also yield this CDR3. The chain employs TRBV6-2 or TRBV6-3 and TRBJ1-2, with D perhaps TRBD1 (5 bases). Germline V gene data show CDR1 as MNHEY and CDR2 as SVGEGT. The CDR3 runs to 14 residues. The V gene lost 0 bases and the J gene lost 4 bases, with 9 bases spanning the gap. CDR3 in amino acids: CASSYSGQTYGYTF. CDR3 nucleotides: TGTGCCAGCAGTTACTCGGGGCAGACCTATGGCTACACCTTC.

V gene TRBV6-4 combines with J gene TRBJ2-1, with TRBD2 as a possible D gene (6 bases). Germline V gives CDR1 MRHNA, CDR2 SNTAGT. V was trimmed by 3 bases and J by 4 bases, leaving 10 bases between them. This CDR3 has 14 residues. In DNA, the CDR3 is TGTGCCAGCAGTGAGGAGGGCGGTTACAATGAGCAGTTCTTC. Its translation: CASSEEGGYNEQFF.

The V gene is TRBV27, the J gene TRBJ1-6; 8 bases agree with TRBD1. Germline V gene data show CDR1 as MNHEY and CDR2 as SMNVEV (reference sequence). V was pared by 6 bases and J by 7 bases, with 2 bases of the junction left unmatched. The CDR3 consists of 13 residues. The CDR3 DNA follows: TGTGCCAGCAGGGACAGGGTGAATTCACCCCTCCACTTT. This codes for CASRDRVNSPLHF.

The rearrangement links TRBV30 to TRBJ2-2; unclear D gene. The CDR3 loop spans 13 amino acids. Germline assignment: CDR1 GTSNPN and CDR2 SVGIG (reference sequence). The V end lost 2 bases, the J end lost 4 bases, and 8 bases lay between the germline ends. CDR3 in amino acids: CAWSPQSTGELFF. The CDR3 bases are TGTGCCTGGAGTCCACAATCCACCGGGGAGCTGTTTTTT.

This clone appeared once. V and J are TRBV11-2 and TRBJ1-2; 8 bases are a match to TRBD1. V lost 5 bases and J lost 8; bases outside the gene matches: 16. The germline V gene has CDR1 SGHAT and CDR2 FQNNGV. This CDR3 contains 16 residues. The CDR3 DNA reads as TGTGCCAGCAGCCCATTACCGGGACAGGTGGGAAAAGGCTACACCTTC. Amino acid sequence: CASSPLPGQVGKGYTF.

V is TRBV12-3 or TRBV12-4 and J is TRBJ2-2; D remains ambiguous. This CDR3 spans 12 amino acids. The germline V and J ends were trimmed by 8 bases and 0 bases, with 4 bases remaining between them. CDR3 amino acids: CASGSNTGELFF. The CDR3 region has the DNA TGTGCCAGCGGCTCGAACACCGGGGAGCTGTTTTTT.

This clone was counted a few times. The chain uses TRBV28 and TRBJ2-7; possible D gene TRBD2, 5 bases. Trimming left V 3 bases short and J 2 bases short, with 14 bases between. The length of the CDR3 is 15 residues. Germline lookup yields CDR1 MDHEN and CDR2 SYDVKM. This CDR3 reads CASSFDTLGAYEQYF. As DNA, the CDR3 is TGTGCCAGCAGTTTCGACACCCTCGGGGCCTACGAGCAGTACTTC.

This chain connects TRBV7-2 to TRBJ1-2; D ambiguous. The CDR3 is 14 amino acids. V lost 1 base and J lost 2, with 8 bases in between. The germline V gene has CDR1 SGHTA and CDR2 FQGNSA. CDR3 loop: CASSLGWQNYGYTF. For the CDR3, the DNA is TGTGCCAGCAGCTTAGGATGGCAGAACTATGGCTACACCTTC.

The chain has TRBV6-5 and TRBJ2-1, with 8 positions matching TRBD2. Germline assignment: CDR1 MNHEY and CDR2 SVGAGI. This CDR3 comprises 15 residues. V lost 5 bases to trimming and J lost 4 bases; unmatched junction nucleotides: 7. In DNA form, the CDR3 reads TGTGCCAGCAGTCCGGGGGGGGTACCATACAATGAGCAGTTCTTC. Encoded protein: CASSPGGVPYNEQFF.

J is TRBJ2-2 and V is TRBV9, with 7 bases lining up with TRBD2. V lost 4 bases, J lost 4 bases, and 10 bases stayed unmatched. CDR1 and CDR2 from the germline V gene are SGDLS and YYNGEE. The CDR3 has 16 residues. CDR3 region: CASSPLGEGGTGELFF. The CDR3 DNA is TGTGCCAGCAGCCCCCTGGGGGAGGGCGGCACCGGGGAGCTGTTTTTT.

This chain joins TRBV10-3 and TRBJ1-3; D gene unclear. CDR3 length: 12 amino acids. Per germline, CDR1 ENHRY and CDR2 SYGVKD. Trimming took 0 bases from V and 3 from J, leaving 0 bases between them. CDR3 amino acids: CAISESGNTIYF. CDR3 in DNA: TGTGCCATCAGTGAGTCTGGAAACACCATATATTTT.

This sequence joins TRBV21-1 and TRBJ1-5; whether TRBD1, the table's D call, matches the DNA was not checked. TRBV21-1 is a pseudogene locus. There are 16 residues in the CDR3. CDR3 coding DNA: TGTGCCAGCAGCAATTTAAGGGGCAGGGCCTATCAGCCCCAGCATTTT. It translates to CASSNLRGRAYQPQHF.

The CDR3 here is CASSIEEGQAVSGNTIYF. The DNA for the CDR3 is TGTGCCAGTAGTATAGAGGAGGGACAGGCCGTCTCTGGAAACACCATATATTTT. V usage is TRBV19 and J usage is TRBJ1-3; 8 nucleotides match TRBD1. The V gene end was trimmed by 0 bases and the J gene end by 0 bases; junction bases not matched to a gene: 7. The CDR3 sequence is 18 residues long. Germline V lookup: CDR1 LNHDA, CDR2 SQIVND (reference sequence).

The genes are TRBV19 and TRBJ2-2, with no clear D. From germline, CDR1 is LNHDA and CDR2 SQIVND (reference sequence). CDR3 length equals 13 residues. V lost 0 bases to trimming and J lost 5 bases, with 4 bases between them. The CDR3 reads CASSIDPTGELFF. The CDR3 coding sequence is TGTGCCAGTAGTATAGATCCGACCGGGGAGCTGTTTTTT.

This rearrangement joins TRBV24-1 to TRBJ1-2, with D unclear. The CDR3 length is 15 residues. Germline V gene data show CDR1 as KGHDR and CDR2 as SFDVKD. The V and J ends lost 10 bases and 3 bases respectively, with 20 bases between them. The CDR3 loop reads CATPKRGMVDYGYTF. The CDR3 coding sequence is TGTGCCACGCCAAAAAGAGGGATGGTCGACTATGGCTACACCTTC.

This chain uses TRBV5-1 with TRBJ1-1; a weak D match, TRBD1 (5 bases). Trimming pared 0 bases from V and 4 bases from J, leaving 13 bases between. The CDR3 is 15 amino acids. CDR1 SGHRS and CDR2 YFSETQ come from the germline V gene. CDR3 DNA: TGCGCCAGCAGCTTGGAGGTGGGGGTATCCACTGAAGCTTTCTTT. Amino acids: CASSLEVGVSTEAFF.

The chain couples TRBV6-1 to TRBJ2-3; no definite D call. CDR3 length: 16 residues. V lost 2 bases and J lost 1, with 13 bases in between. Per the germline V gene, CDR1 is MNHNS and CDR2 is SASEGT. The CDR3 region has the DNA TGTGCCAGCAGTGAATGGCCACCCGGTGGCACAGATACGCAGTATTTT. Protein product: CASSEWPPGGTDTQYF.